This TCR beta chain originates from a study of shared clonotypes between healthy human individuals. Overall study context: Per-donor plates numbered three CD4 naive, three CD4 memory, two CD8 naive and one CD8 memory. Findings and caveats of the study: About 5% was the fraction of naive CD4 clonotypes found shared across four donors.

The investigators split CD4+ cells into a CD45RA+ naive subset and a CD45RA-negative memory subset. On this clone itself: The antigen is undetermined.

The table came from immunoSEQ multiplex PCR; TCRdb's copy has only in-frame clones and leaves some out. The data contain roughly 500,000 clones, 95% to 97% of them seen just once; the ten biggest clones take up about 0.067%. The CDR3 runs to 14 residues. CDR1 and CDR2 from the germline V gene are SNHLY and FYNNEI. V shed 9 bases and J shed 4 bases, with 15 bases lying between them. The V gene is TRBV2, the J gene TRBJ2-2; D is unclear. The TCR originated in a young woman in good health. Source material: naive CD4+ T cells sorted from blood. The subset is: CD45RA+ positively selected. This chain's CDR3 is CARTGPAVTGELFF. CDR3 in DNA: TGTGCCAGAACGGGCCCCGCGGTCACCGGGGAGCTGTTTTTT.